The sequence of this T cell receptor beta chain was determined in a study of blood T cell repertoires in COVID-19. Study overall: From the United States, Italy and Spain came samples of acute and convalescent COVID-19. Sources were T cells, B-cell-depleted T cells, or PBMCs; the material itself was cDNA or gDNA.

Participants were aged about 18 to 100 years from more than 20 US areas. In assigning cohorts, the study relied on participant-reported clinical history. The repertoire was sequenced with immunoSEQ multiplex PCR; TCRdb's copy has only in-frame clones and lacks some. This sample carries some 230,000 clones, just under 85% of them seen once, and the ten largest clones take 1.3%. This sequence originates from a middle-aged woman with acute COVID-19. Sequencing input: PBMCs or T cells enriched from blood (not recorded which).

CDR3 region: CATSRAQLYGEQYF. In nucleotides, the CDR3 is TGTGCCACCAGCAGAGCACAGCTTTACGGCGAGCAGTACTTC. The V call is TRBV15, the J call TRBJ2-7; D not resolved. The length of the CDR3 is 14 residues. Germline-derived CDR1 and CDR2 are LNHNV and YYDKDF (reference sequence). Trimming left V 1 base short and J 6 bases short, with 13 bases between.